This T cell receptor beta chain was recorded in a study of T cells in localized non-small cell lung cancer (TCRdb year 2020). Some background on the complete study: The study analyzed T cell repertoires of hundreds of early-stage NSCLC patients, comparing tumors and uninvolved tumor-adjacent lungs. The cohort comprised under 250 treatment-naïve NSCLC patients with resected, localized lung tumors. A mean age of around 69 years was recorded for the NSCLC patients, of whom roughly 130 were male and about a hundred were female. Study-wide findings and limitations: A median of about 50 of the top 100 tumor clones turned up in the paired uninvolved adjacent lung, and 28 of those clones also ranked among the top 100 of that same adjacent lung. Higher T cell density in blood was associated with longer overall survival, whereas higher clonality in adjacent lung was associated with shorter survival. Uninvolved tumor-adjacent lung showed the highest T cell clonality, higher than tumor, which suggests more focused antigenic responses in the adjacent lung. Because of the exploratory design, TCR variables were selected using unadjusted p-values without false-discovery rate correction. Because multi-region tumor sequencing was not performed, intratumor heterogeneity could not be ruled out.

At diagnosis, peripheral blood, uninvolved tumor-adjacent lung and tumor were collected and were preserved as a mix of fresh-frozen and FFPE material. Blood samples were analyzed as peripheral blood mononuclear cells for TCR repertoire profiling. CDR1 and CDR2, looked up from the germline V gene, are WSHSY and SAAADI. V is pared back by 6 bases and J by 7 bases, with 19 bases lying between the germline termini. The cysteine opens and the phenylalanine closes a CDR3 of 14 amino acids. Only the CDR3 region is kept as DNA, spanning 42 bases read in frame from base 1. Remarks on this clone: Its antigen is currently not known. The record has no base qualities; no much larger clone is one base away.

The immunoSEQ Assay was used to sequence TCR beta CDR3 regions from DNA. The original pipeline was this. T cell density was computed as TCR beta template counts normalized to usable DNA estimated by amplifying housekeeping genes. Richness was estimated using the preseqR package, with extrapolation to 400,000 templates for PBMC samples and to 120,000 templates for tissue samples. Clonality was taken to be one minus Pielou's evenness. To identify tissue-enriched TCRs, differential abundance testing was run on productive amino-acid clonotypes with a minimum total count of 5 and an alpha of 0.1. The Jaccard Index and the Morisita Overlap Index were used to quantify repertoire overlap between compartments. GLIPH clustered TCR beta CDR3s with public tetramer-defined viral CDR3s; viral motifs required at least three viral sequences plus V-gene enrichment. The table was pulled from immuneACCESS by TCRdb, which kept in-frame rearrangements only. Such tables lose some clones; where checked, under half of the loss comes from unresolved V genes, and the rest has no known cause. V, J and clone size reflect that table, while D and trimming were determined from the DNA. In all, the sample holds 20,000 to 25,000 clones, and roughly 87% of those were seen once. The ten largest clones add up to around 28% of the sample.

The sequence came from a male donor older than 55 with stage I squamous cell lung carcinoma. This chain joins TRBV10-2 to TRBJ2-7; the best D guess is TRBD2, with 6 bases matching. The sequencing used peripheral blood, collected before any cancer treatment. This receptor carries the CDR3 CASSEAGRAGEQYF. The DNA sequence is TGCGCCAGCAGCGAAGCCGGCAGGGCGGGGGAGCAGTACTTC.